The rows below give T cell receptor beta chains drawn from one sample of a study of blood T cell repertoires in COVID-19. The table came from immunoSEQ multiplex PCR; TCRdb's copy has only in-frame clones and leaves some out. Here the sample spans roughly 290,000 clones, about 93% being singletons. Sequences were obtained from peripheral blood. These TCRs come from a woman aged 25 to 45 with COVID-19, enrolled during active disease. Both conserved end residues are part of each CDR3. A D gene is named only where the DNA matches it firmly. Clone size is given for some rows only: seen once, a few or many times, or a class if the clone is expanded.

d_gene: TRBD2; j_gene: TRBJ2-2; abundance: .; v_gene: TRBV19; CDR3nt: TGTGCCAGTAGTATGGTGGCTAGCGGGAGTTTCGGGGAGCTGTTTTTT; CDR3aa: CASSMVASGSFGELFF
d_gene: .; j_gene: TRBJ2-3; abundance: once; v_gene: TRBV11-2; CDR3nt: TGTGCCAGCAGTTCACCTAGCCCTAGCGGCACAGATACGCAGTATTTT; CDR3aa: CASSSPSPSGTDTQYF
d_gene: .; j_gene: TRBJ2-1; abundance: .; v_gene: TRBV12-5; CDR3nt: TGTGCTAGTGGTTTCCACTCCGGCCCCTCGGGATACAATGAGCAGTTCTTC; CDR3aa: CASGFHSGPSGYNEQFF
d_gene: TRBD1; j_gene: TRBJ1-2; abundance: .; v_gene: TRBV3-1/TRBV3-2; CDR3nt: TGTGCCAGCAGCCACCGGGACAGGGGGTCCTATGGCTACACCTTC; CDR3aa: CASSHRDRGSYGYTF
d_gene: .; j_gene: TRBJ2-2; abundance: .; v_gene: TRBV25-1; CDR3nt: TGTGCCAGCAGTTCGATAGGGGTGACCACCGGGGAGCTGTTTTTT; CDR3aa: CASSSIGVTTGELFF
d_gene: TRBD2; j_gene: TRBJ2-5; abundance: .; v_gene: TRBV11-1; CDR3nt: TGTGCCAGCAGCAAGCGGGATTCGGAGGAGACCCAGTACTTC; CDR3aa: CASSKRDSEETQYF
d_gene: TRBD2; j_gene: TRBJ2-5; abundance: .; v_gene: TRBV27; CDR3nt: TGTGCCAGCAGTTCGGGACTAGCGGGGCCACAAGAGACCCAGTACTTC; CDR3aa: CASSSGLAGPQETQYF
d_gene: .; j_gene: TRBJ1-6; abundance: .; v_gene: TRBV13; CDR3nt: TGTGCCAGCAGCTTAGAACGGGGTATAGGTTCACCCCTCCACTTT; CDR3aa: CASSLERGIGSPLHF
d_gene: TRBD1; j_gene: TRBJ2-4; abundance: .; v_gene: TRBV29-1; CDR3nt: TGCAGCGTGGGACAGTTCGGTCACATTCAGTACTTC; CDR3aa: CSVGQFGHIQYF
d_gene: .; j_gene: TRBJ1-2; abundance: .; v_gene: TRBV21-1; CDR3nt: TGTGCCAGCAGCAAAAGGTCGGGACAGGCGCTTTTTAACTATGGCTACACCTTC; CDR3aa: CASSKRSGQALFNYGYTF
d_gene: .; j_gene: TRBJ2-4; abundance: .; v_gene: TRBV6-6; CDR3nt: TGTGCCAGCAGTTACTCGGGGGCCCCGCAAAACATTCAGTACTTC; CDR3aa: CASSYSGAPQNIQYF
d_gene: .; j_gene: TRBJ1-2; abundance: few; v_gene: TRBV7-2; CDR3nt: TGTGCCAGCAGACCTCAGGTTAACTATGGCTACACCTTC; CDR3aa: CASRPQVNYGYTF
d_gene: TRBD1; j_gene: TRBJ1-4; abundance: .; v_gene: TRBV7-2; CDR3nt: TGTGCCAGCAGCACCTCCGGGACAGGGGAAGAAAAACTGTTTTTT; CDR3aa: CASSTSGTGEEKLFF
d_gene: .; j_gene: TRBJ1-1; abundance: .; v_gene: TRBV4-1; CDR3nt: TGCGCCAGCAGCCATTTAACAGGTAACACTGAAGCTTTCTTT; CDR3aa: CASSHLTGNTEAFF
d_gene: TRBD1; j_gene: TRBJ2-7; abundance: once; v_gene: TRBV2; CDR3nt: TGTGCCAGCAGTGTGGACAGGGCCTACGAGCAGTACTTC; CDR3aa: CASSVDRAYEQYF
d_gene: TRBD1; j_gene: TRBJ1-1; abundance: .; v_gene: TRBV5-4; CDR3nt: TGTGCCAGCAGCACGGGACAGTCCCACACTGAAGCTTTCTTT; CDR3aa: CASSTGQSHTEAFF
d_gene: .; j_gene: TRBJ2-7; abundance: .; v_gene: TRBV3-1/TRBV3-2; CDR3nt: TGTGCCAGCAGCCGGAGATACGAGCAGTACTTC; CDR3aa: CASSRRYEQYF
d_gene: TRBD1; j_gene: TRBJ1-4; abundance: few; v_gene: TRBV2; CDR3nt: TGTGCCAGCAGTGAAGACAGGGGGCTGTTTTTT; CDR3aa: CASSEDRGLFF
d_gene: .; j_gene: TRBJ2-5; abundance: .; v_gene: TRBV28; CDR3nt: TGTGCCAGCAGTTTCTCAATCTCTAGGGGGGAGACCCAGTACTTC; CDR3aa: CASSFSISRGETQYF
d_gene: TRBD1; j_gene: TRBJ2-3; abundance: .; v_gene: TRBV7-9; CDR3nt: TGTGCCAGCAGCGAAGGGGGCACCACAGATACGCAGTATTTT; CDR3aa: CASSEGGTTDTQYF
d_gene: .; j_gene: TRBJ1-5; abundance: .; v_gene: TRBV5-5; CDR3nt: TGTGCCAGCAGCTTGGACGGTCAGCCCCAGCATTTT; CDR3aa: CASSLDGQPQHF
d_gene: TRBD1; j_gene: TRBJ2-7; abundance: .; v_gene: TRBV6-5; CDR3nt: TGTGCCAGCAGTTATGGCCAGGGGGCGTACGAGCAGTACTTC; CDR3aa: CASSYGQGAYEQYF
d_gene: TRBD2; j_gene: TRBJ2-7; abundance: .; v_gene: TRBV27; CDR3nt: TGTGCCAGCACCCCTATGGGGGGGGGCGAGCAGTACTTC; CDR3aa: CASTPMGGGEQYF
d_gene: TRBD2; j_gene: TRBJ2-7; abundance: .; v_gene: TRBV10-3; CDR3nt: TGTGCCATCAGTCTTGGACTAGCGGAAGGGGAGCAGTACTTC; CDR3aa: CAISLGLAEGEQYF
d_gene: .; j_gene: TRBJ1-1; abundance: .; v_gene: TRBV28; CDR3nt: TGTGCCAGCAGTCTCCAGGGACTTCCGAACACTGAAGCTTTCTTT; CDR3aa: CASSLQGLPNTEAFF
d_gene: TRBD2; j_gene: TRBJ2-2; abundance: .; v_gene: TRBV27; CDR3nt: TGTGCCAGCAGTTCCCGGCTAGCGGCGAACACCGGGGAGCTGTTTTTT; CDR3aa: CASSSRLAANTGELFF
d_gene: .; j_gene: TRBJ1-2; abundance: once; v_gene: TRBV7-9; CDR3nt: TGTGCCAGCAGCTTAGTTCAGGGTCGGGGCTACACCTTC; CDR3aa: CASSLVQGRGYTF
d_gene: TRBD1; j_gene: TRBJ1-2; abundance: .; v_gene: TRBV29-1; CDR3nt: TGCAGCGTTACCACAGGGGGCGGCTACACCTTC; CDR3aa: CSVTTGGGYTF
d_gene: TRBD2; j_gene: TRBJ2-2; abundance: few; v_gene: TRBV7-8; CDR3nt: TGTGCCAGCAGCTCTAGGGTTGCGGGAGTGCCGGGGGAGCTGTTTTTT; CDR3aa: CASSSRVAGVPGELFF
d_gene: .; j_gene: TRBJ1-4; abundance: .; v_gene: TRBV29-1; CDR3nt: TGCAGCGCCATGGAGCCAACTAATGAAAAACTGTTTTTT; CDR3aa: CSAMEPTNEKLFF
d_gene: .; j_gene: TRBJ1-2; abundance: once; v_gene: TRBV24-1; CDR3nt: TGTGCCACCAGTGATTACGAGAACTATGGCTACACCTTC; CDR3aa: CATSDYENYGYTF